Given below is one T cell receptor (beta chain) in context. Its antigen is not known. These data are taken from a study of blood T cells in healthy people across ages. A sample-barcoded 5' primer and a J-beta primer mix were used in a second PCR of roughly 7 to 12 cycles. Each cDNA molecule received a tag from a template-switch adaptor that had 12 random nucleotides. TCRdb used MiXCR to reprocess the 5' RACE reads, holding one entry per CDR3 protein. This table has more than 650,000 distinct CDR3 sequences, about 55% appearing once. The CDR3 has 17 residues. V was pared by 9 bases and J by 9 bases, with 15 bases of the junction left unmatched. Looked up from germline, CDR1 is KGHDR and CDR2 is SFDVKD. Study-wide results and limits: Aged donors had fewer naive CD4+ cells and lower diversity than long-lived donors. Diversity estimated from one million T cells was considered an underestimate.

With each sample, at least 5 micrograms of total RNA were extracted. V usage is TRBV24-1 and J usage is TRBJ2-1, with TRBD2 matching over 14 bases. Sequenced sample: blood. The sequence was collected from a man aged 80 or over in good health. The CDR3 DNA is TGTGCCACCGCACCACCGGGACTAGCGGGAGCGCGCAGTGAGCAGTTCTTC. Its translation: CATAPPGLAGARSEQFF.